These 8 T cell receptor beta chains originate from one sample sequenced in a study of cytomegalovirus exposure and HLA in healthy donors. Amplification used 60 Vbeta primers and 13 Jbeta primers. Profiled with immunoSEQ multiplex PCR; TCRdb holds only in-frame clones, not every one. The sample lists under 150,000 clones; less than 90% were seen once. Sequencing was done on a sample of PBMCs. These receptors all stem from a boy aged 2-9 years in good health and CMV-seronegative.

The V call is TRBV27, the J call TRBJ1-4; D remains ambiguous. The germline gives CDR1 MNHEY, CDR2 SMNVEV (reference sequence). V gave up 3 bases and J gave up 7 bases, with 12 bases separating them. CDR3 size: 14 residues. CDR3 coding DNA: TGTGCCAGCAGTTTCTCGGCTAGTTCTGAAAAACTGTTTTTT. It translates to CASSFSASSEKLFF.

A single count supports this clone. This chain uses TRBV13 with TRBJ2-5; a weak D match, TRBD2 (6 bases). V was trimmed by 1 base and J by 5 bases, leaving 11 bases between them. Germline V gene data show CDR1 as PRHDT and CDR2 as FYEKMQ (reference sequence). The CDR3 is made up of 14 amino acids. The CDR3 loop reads CASSLESGRETQYF. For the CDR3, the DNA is TGTGCCAGCAGCTTAGAGTCAGGGAGGGAGACCCAGTACTTC.

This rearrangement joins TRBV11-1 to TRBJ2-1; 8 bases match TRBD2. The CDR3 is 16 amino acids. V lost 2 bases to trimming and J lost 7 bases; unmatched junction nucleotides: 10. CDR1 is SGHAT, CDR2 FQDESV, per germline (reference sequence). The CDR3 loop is CASSLYTGGPENEQFF. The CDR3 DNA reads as TGTGCCAGCAGCTTATATACGGGAGGGCCAGAAAATGAGCAGTTCTTC.

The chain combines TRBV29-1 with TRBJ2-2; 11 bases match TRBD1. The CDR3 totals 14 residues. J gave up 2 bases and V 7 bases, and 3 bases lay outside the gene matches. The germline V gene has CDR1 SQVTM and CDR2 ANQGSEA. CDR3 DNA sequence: TGCAGCGCAGGACAGGGGGCCAACACCGGGGAGCTGTTTTTT. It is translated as CSAGQGANTGELFF.

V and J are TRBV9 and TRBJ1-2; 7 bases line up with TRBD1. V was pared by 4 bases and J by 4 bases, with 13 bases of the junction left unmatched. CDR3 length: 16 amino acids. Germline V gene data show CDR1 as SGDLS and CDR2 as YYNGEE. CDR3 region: CASSPGAGQPPYGYTF. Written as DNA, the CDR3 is TGTGCCAGCAGCCCGGGTGCGGGACAGCCTCCCTATGGCTACACCTTC.

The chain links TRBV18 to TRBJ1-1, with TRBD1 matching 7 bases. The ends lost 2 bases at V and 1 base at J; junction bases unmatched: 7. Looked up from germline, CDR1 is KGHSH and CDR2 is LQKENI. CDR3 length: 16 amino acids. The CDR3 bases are TGTGCCAGCTCACCAACCGGGACAGTCGGGAACACTGAAGCTTTCTTT. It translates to CASSPTGTVGNTEAFF. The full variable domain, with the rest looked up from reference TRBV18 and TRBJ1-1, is NAGVMQNPRHLVRRRGQEARLRCSPMKGHSHVYWYRQLPEEGLKFMVYLQKENIIDESGMPKERFSAEFPKEGPSILRIQQVVRGDSAAYFCASSPTGTVGNTEAFFGQGTRLTVV.

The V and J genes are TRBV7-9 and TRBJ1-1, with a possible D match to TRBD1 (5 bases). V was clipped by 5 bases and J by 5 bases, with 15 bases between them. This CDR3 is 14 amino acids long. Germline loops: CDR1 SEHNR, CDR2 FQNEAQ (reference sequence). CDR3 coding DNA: TGTGCCAGCAGCCCCGGTCAGGGAATGACTGAAGCTTTCTTT. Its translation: CASSPGQGMTEAFF.

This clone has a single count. The CDR3 nucleotides are TGTGCCAGCAGCCCGGGACAGGGGGCACACGAGCAGTACTTC. Its translation is CASSPGQGAHEQYF. The chain uses TRBV7-3 and TRBJ2-7; 12 bases are a match to TRBD1. In germline, CDR1 is SGHTA, CDR2 FQGTGA. The CDR3 runs 14 residues. With 5 bases clipped from V and 5 bases from J, the junction kept 4 bases outside the gene matches.